This TCR beta chain was identified during a study of blood T cell repertoires in COVID-19. Study-level information: From T cells, B-cell-depleted T cells, or PBMCs came the material, which was cDNA or gDNA.

This CDR3 is 14 amino acids long. From germline, CDR1 is MDHEN and CDR2 SYDVKM. The ends were cut back, 5 bases at V and 3 bases at J, with 11 bases in the middle. Individuals aged about 18 to 100 years were recruited from roughly 22 US areas. Cohort allocation depended upon clinical history that participants reported. Authors' analysis steps: From reference gene primer amplification, estimates of nucleated cell counts were derived. Sequencing was performed with immunoSEQ multiplex PCR; in TCRdb, only in-frame clones are kept and a portion is missing. Clonal size and the V and J genes are those of that table, whereas D and trimming came from the DNA. Found here are roughly 250,000 clones, around 86% of them singletons; the top ten hold under 2%.

The clonotype originates from a woman between 50 and 59 years old who had recovered from COVID-19. The chain couples TRBV28 to TRBJ1-5; no definite D call. Sample: PBMCs or T cells enriched from blood (not recorded which). The CDR3 sequence is CASSPLENNQPQHF. The CDR3 DNA reads as TGTGCCAGCAGTCCCCTTGAGAACAATCAGCCCCAGCATTTT. Full variable domain (remainder filled in from reference TRBV28 and TRBJ1-5): DVKVTQSSRYLVKRTGEKVFLECVQDMDHENMFWYRQDPGLGLRLIYFSYDVKMKEKGDIPEGYSVSREKKERFSLILESASTNQTSMYLCASSPLENNQPQHFGDGTRLSIL.